A selection of T cell receptor beta chains follows, all from one sample in a study of patients and donors after allogeneic stem cell transplantation. TCRdb called the RT-PCR reads again in MiXCR, with one record for every CDR3 protein. The profile shows hundreds of thousands of distinct CDR3 sequences, approximately 16% of them singletons. The material sequenced was blood, either unsorted or a sorted T cell fraction (not recorded which). These receptors were collected from a human donor who was either an allogeneic HSCT recipient or a stem cell or donor lymphocyte infusion donor (not recorded which). It is not recorded whose cells these are; they may come from a transplant donor. CDR3s include the opening cysteine and the closing phenylalanine or tryptophan. D genes are given only for firm matches. Size is omitted from some rows. Given values are once, few, many or a class for expanded clones.

TRBJ2-1 | 10 | TRBV7-2 | - | - | CASSISEQFF | TGTGCCAGCAGCATTAGCGAGCAGTTCTTC
TRBJ2-7 | 11 | TRBV4-1 | many | - | CASSQASEQYF | TGCGCCAGCAGCCAAGCGTCCGAGCAGTACTTC
TRBJ1-2 | 15 | TRBV24-1 | - | - | CATSDSVRSTYGYTF | TGTGCCACCAGTGATTCGGTCCGGTCCACTTATGGCTACACCTTC
TRBJ2-6 | 16 | TRBV20-1 | many | - | CSADTALPSGANVLTF | TGCAGTGCCGACACAGCCTTACCGTCTGGGGCCAACGTCCTGACTTTC
TRBJ1-2 | 13 | TRBV6-1 | few | - | CASSVRESYGYTF | TGTGCCAGCAGTGTCCGGGAAAGCTATGGCTACACCTTC
TRBJ1-1 | 14 | TRBV20-1 | few | - | CSASPHSGSTEAFF | TGCAGTGCTAGTCCTCACAGTGGGAGCACTGAAGCTTTCTTT
TRBJ2-2 | 15 | TRBV2 | few | TRBD2 | CASSGLAGPTGELFF | TGTGCCAGCAGTGGACTAGCGGGACCTACCGGGGAGCTGTTTTTT
TRBJ2-2 | 16 | TRBV27 | - | TRBD2 | CASRLAGESNTGELFF | TGTGCCAGCCGACTAGCGGGGGAGTCGAACACCGGGGAGCTGTTTTTT
TRBJ2-5 | 13 | TRBV20-1 | few | TRBD1 | CSAQTGQQETQYF | TGCAGTGCTCAGACAGGGCAACAAGAGACCCAGTACTTC
TRBJ2-3 | 14 | TRBV29-1 | - | - | CSVERYGGADTQYF | TGCAGCGTTGAACGGTACGGAGGGGCAGATACGCAGTATTTT
TRBJ2-7 | 16 | TRBV7-9 | once | TRBD2 | CASSERTSGAAYEQYF | TGTGCCAGCAGCGAGAGGACTAGCGGGGCCGCCTACGAGCAGTACTTC
TRBJ2-5 | 14 | TRBV5-1 | - | - | CASSLGRVRETQYF | TGCGCCAGCAGCTTGGGGCGGGTCCGGGAGACCCAGTACTTC
TRBJ2-5 | 16 | TRBV20-1 | - | - | CSASRGGGKVEETQYF | TGCAGTGCTAGTCGCGGAGGCGGGAAGGTGGAAGAGACCCAGTACTTC
TRBJ2-3 | 13 | TRBV7-6 | few | - | CASSSGLGNTQYF | TGTGCCAGCAGCTCAGGGCTAGGAAATACGCAGTATTTT
TRBJ1-2 | 13 | TRBV3-1 | - | TRBD1 | CASSQGQGAGYTF | TGTGCCAGCAGCCAAGGGCAGGGGGCTGGCTACACCTTC
TRBJ2-7 | 15 | TRBV20-1 | few | TRBD2 | CSARDPSGGAYEQYF | TGCAGTGCTAGAGATCCTAGCGGGGGAGCCTACGAGCAGTACTTC
TRBJ2-1 | 16 | TRBV12-3/TRBV12-4 | many | - | CASSLWGGTAYNEQFF | TGTGCCAGCAGTTTATGGGGAGGAACAGCTTACAATGAGCAGTTCTTC
TRBJ2-3 | 13 | TRBV29-1 | many | TRBD2 | CSVHSGVANTQYF | TGCAGCGTTCATAGCGGGGTGGCGAATACGCAGTATTTT
TRBJ2-1 | 13 | TRBV25-1 | - | - | CASSDRPSLLKFF | TGTGCCAGCAGTGATAGACCGTCACTTCTTAAGTTCTTC
TRBJ2-7 | 13 | TRBV27 | few | - | CASSFGGRDEQYF | TGTGCCAGCAGTTTCGGGGGGCGGGACGAGCAGTACTTC
TRBJ2-1 | 12 | TRBV9 | - | - | CASSVFGSEQFF | TGTGCCAGCAGCGTATTTGGGTCTGAGCAGTTCTTC
TRBJ1-1 | 13 | TRBV4-1 | - | - | CASSQVAPAEAFF | TGCGCCAGCAGCCAAGTTGCGCCAGCTGAAGCTTTCTTT
TRBJ2-3 | 18 | TRBV4-3 | few | - | CASSQITGGGPSTDTQYF | TGCGCCAGCAGCCAAATCACGGGCGGGGGCCCTAGCACAGATACGCAGTATTTT
TRBJ1-1 | 12 | TRBV3-1 | many | - | CASSPGDTEAFF | TGTGCCAGCAGCCCGGGGGACACTGAAGCTTTCTTT
TRBJ2-6 | 17 | TRBV30 | - | - | CAWSGVGPFSGANVLTF | TGTGCCTGGAGTGGGGTAGGTCCCTTCTCTGGGGCCAACGTCCTGACTTTC
TRBJ1-4 | 13 | TRBV4-1 | few | - | CASSPASNEKLFF | TGCGCCAGCAGCCCGGCCAGTAATGAAAAACTGTTTTTT
TRBJ2-1 | 14 | TRBV20-1 | - | - | CSARDPGGYNEQFF | TGCAGTGCTAGAGATCCTGGGGGGTACAATGAGCAGTTCTTC